One sample yielded the 14 T cell receptor beta chains listed below, sequenced in a study of shared clonotypes between healthy human individuals. The protocol was immunoSEQ multiplex PCR, while the TCRdb copy is restricted to in-frame clones and leaves out a portion. The sample holds 950,000 to 1,100,000 clones; 75% to 80% are singletons and the top ten take roughly 0.62%. The sample taken for sequencing was memory CD4+ T cells from PBMCs. Subset of the sample: CD45RA-negative fraction. These receptors were obtained from a man between 18 and 29 years old in good health. Some clones in this sample may be carry-over from other donors' samples.

The chain couples TRBV18 to TRBJ1-1; weak D call: TRBD1 (6 bases). CDR3 length equals 16 residues. Deletions cut 5 bases from V and 4 bases from J, with 20 bases between. Germline V gene lookup returns CDR1 KGHSH and CDR2 LQKENI. The CDR3 loop reads CASSFLAGGRGTEAFF. The CDR3 coding sequence is TGTGCCAGCTCATTCTTGGCCGGGGGGCGCGGCACTGAAGCTTTCTTT.

As regards this clone: This may be a read error: a much more frequent sequence differs by one nucleotide. Other DNA sequences in the same sample also yield this CDR3. This rearrangement joins TRBV9 to TRBJ1-4, with 9 bases aligning to TRBD1. V was pared by 2 bases and J by 5 bases, with 1 base of the junction left unmatched. The CDR3 has 14 amino acids. CDR1 is SGDLS, CDR2 YYNGEE, per germline. CDR3 in amino acids: CASSVTGGNEKLFF. As DNA, the CDR3 is TGTGCCAGCAGCGTGACAGGGGGGAATGAAAAACTGTTTTTT.

The table lists this clone with a count of one. The chain links TRBV5-5 to TRBJ2-5, with 7 bases matching TRBD1. The length of the CDR3 is 14 residues. The V gene's germline CDR1 is SGHKS and CDR2 YYEKEE (reference sequence). With 4 bases clipped from V and 4 bases from J, the junction kept 7 bases outside the gene matches. The CDR3 region is CASSPYDRVETQYF. The CDR3 bases are TGTGCCAGCAGCCCCTACGACAGGGTAGAGACCCAGTACTTC.

This clone was seen just once. The gene calls are TRBV11-2 and TRBJ2-6, with TRBD1 matching 7 bases. The CDR3 extends over 19 amino acids. Trimming took 3 bases from V and 0 from J; bases not matched to a gene: 11. From germline, CDR1 is SGHAT and CDR2 FQNNGV. DNA for the CDR3: TGTGCCAGCAGCTTCGGATGGACAGGATTCGTCTCTGGGGCCAACGTCCTGACTTTC. This encodes CASSFGWTGFVSGANVLTF.

This clone was detected only a few times. This chain uses TRBV4-1 with TRBJ1-5, with no clear D. Germline CDR1 and CDR2: MGHRA and YSYEKL. Trimming shortened V by 2 bases and J by 6 bases, and 20 bases separated the two germline ends. The CDR3 is made up of 17 amino acids. The CDR3 DNA sequence: TGCGCCAGCAGCCAAAGGTTGTGGAGGGAGCCAGGTCAGCCCCAGCATTTT. Translating gives CASSQRLWREPGQPQHF.

This chain uses TRBV5-1 with TRBJ2-3; 7 bases agree with TRBD1. Per the germline V gene, CDR1 is SGHRS and CDR2 is YFSETQ. V shed 1 base and J 5 bases; nucleotides not matched to a gene: 10. This CDR3 has 16 residues. In nucleotides, the CDR3 is TGCGCCAGCAGCTTGCTATCCAGGGGGAGCGGAGATACGCAGTATTTT. Translated, it gives CASSLLSRGSGDTQYF.

The V and J genes are TRBV9 and TRBJ2-3; 8 bases line up with TRBD1. V dropped 5 bases and J dropped 1; count of bases not matched to a gene: 0. The CDR3 is made up of 13 amino acids. The germline gives CDR1 SGDLS, CDR2 YYNGEE. DNA of the CDR3: TGTGCCAGCAGGGACAGGGGCACAGATACGCAGTATTTT. It specifies CASRDRGTDTQYF.

The V gene is TRBV18, the J gene TRBJ1-3; 12 positions agree with TRBD1. V shed 3 bases, J shed 0 bases, and the junction held 3 bases outside the gene matches. The CDR3 totals 17 residues. Germline lookup yields CDR1 KGHSH and CDR2 LQKENI. DNA for the CDR3: TGTGCCAGCTCACCGGGACAGGGGGCCATCTCTGGAAACACCATATATTTT. Amino acids: CASSPGQGAISGNTIYF.

The rearrangement uses TRBV4-1 and TRBJ2-5, with 10 bases fitting TRBD1. Germline V gene data show CDR1 as MGHRA and CDR2 as YSYEKL. This CDR3 comprises 14 residues. Germline trimming cut 4 bases from V and 5 bases from J; bases unmatched to any gene: 4. DNA of the CDR3: TGCGCCAGCAGCCGACCGGGACAGGGGGAGACCCAGTACTTC. Its translation: CASSRPGQGETQYF.

The rearrangement links TRBV14 to TRBJ2-1, with 11 bases aligning to TRBD2. Germline CDR1 SGHDN, CDR2 FVKESK. The junction had 3 bases not matched to a gene; V was cut back by 4 bases and J by 10 bases. CDR3 length: 13 residues. CDR3 sequence reads: CASSRVAGGEQFF. The CDR3, as DNA: TGTGCCAGCAGCCGAGTAGCGGGAGGGGAGCAGTTCTTC.

The table lists this clone with a count of one. CDR3 DNA: TGTGCCAGCAGTTTATTTAGGGCAGGGGGCGTAGAGACCCAGTACTTC. Its translation is CASSLFRAGGVETQYF. The rearrangement joins TRBV28 to TRBJ2-5, with TRBD1 matching over 8 bases. The CDR3 runs 16 residues. V lost 1 base, J lost 4 bases, and 8 bases stayed unmatched. The V gene's germline CDR1 is MDHEN and CDR2 SYDVKM.

This chain joins TRBV29-1 and TRBJ2-7; 7 nucleotides align to TRBD1. The CDR3 is made up of 13 amino acids. V dropped 6 bases and J dropped 5; count of bases not matched to a gene: 10. Germline CDR1 is SQVTM and CDR2 is ANQGSEA. The CDR3 DNA sequence: TGCAGCGTCCGAGGACAGGTTTTGGACGAGCAGTACTTC. This encodes CSVRGQVLDEQYF.

The CDR3 DNA reads as TGTGCCAGCAGCGGACCCCTGGCGGTAGGGGGGAACCCTAACTATGGCTACACCTTC. This codes for CASSGPLAVGGNPNYGYTF. The chain combines TRBV5-4 with TRBJ1-2, with TRBD1 as a possible D gene (6 bases). V lost 4 bases to trimming and J lost 0 bases, with 25 bases between them. The CDR3 is 19 residues long. The germline gives CDR1 SGHNT, CDR2 YYREEE (reference sequence).

This clone was detected only once. V and J are TRBV29-1 and TRBJ2-1; D may be TRBD1 (6 bases). The V gene's germline CDR1 is SQVTM and CDR2 ANQGSEA. CDR3 length equals 14 residues. V lost 4 bases and J 9 bases, leaving 19 bases between the germline ends. For the CDR3, the DNA is TGCAGCGTTGCCCCGAGGGGGTATCTCGGTGAGCAGTTCTTC. Translating gives CSVAPRGYLGEQFF.